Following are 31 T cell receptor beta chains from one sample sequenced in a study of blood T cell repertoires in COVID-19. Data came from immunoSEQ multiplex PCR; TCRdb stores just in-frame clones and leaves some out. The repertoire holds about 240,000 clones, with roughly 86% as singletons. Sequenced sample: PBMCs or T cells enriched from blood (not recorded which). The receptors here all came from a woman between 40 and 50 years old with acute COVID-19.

The CDR3 loop is CASSVGSGTYEQYF. The CDR3 coding sequence is TGTGCCAGCAGTGTTGGGAGCGGAACCTACGAGCAGTACTTC. The rearrangement links TRBV2 to TRBJ2-7; D is possibly TRBD2 (5 bases). Per the germline V gene, CDR1 is SNHLY and CDR2 is FYNNEI. V shed 4 bases and J shed 2 bases, with 12 bases lying between them. The length of the CDR3 is 14 residues.

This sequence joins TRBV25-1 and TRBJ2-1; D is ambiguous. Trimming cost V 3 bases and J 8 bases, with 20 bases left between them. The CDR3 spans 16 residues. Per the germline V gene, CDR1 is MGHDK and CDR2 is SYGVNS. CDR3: CASSEQSARPAYEQFF. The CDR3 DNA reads TGTGCCAGCAGTGAGCAATCGGCTAGGCCTGCCTATGAGCAGTTCTTC.

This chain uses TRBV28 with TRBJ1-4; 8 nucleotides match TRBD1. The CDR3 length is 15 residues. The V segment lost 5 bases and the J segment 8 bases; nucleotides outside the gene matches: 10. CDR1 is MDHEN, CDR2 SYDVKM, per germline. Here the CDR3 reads CASSKGQGLEEKLFF. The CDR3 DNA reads TGTGCCAGCAGTAAAGGACAGGGCTTGGAAGAAAAACTGTTTTTT.

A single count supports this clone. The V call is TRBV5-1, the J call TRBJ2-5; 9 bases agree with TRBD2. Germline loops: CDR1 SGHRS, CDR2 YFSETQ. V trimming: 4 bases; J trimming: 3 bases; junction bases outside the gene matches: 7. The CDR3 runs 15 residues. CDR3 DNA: TGCGCCAGCAGCCGGGTGGCGGGAGGGGAAGAGACCCAGTACTTC. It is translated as CASSRVAGGEETQYF.

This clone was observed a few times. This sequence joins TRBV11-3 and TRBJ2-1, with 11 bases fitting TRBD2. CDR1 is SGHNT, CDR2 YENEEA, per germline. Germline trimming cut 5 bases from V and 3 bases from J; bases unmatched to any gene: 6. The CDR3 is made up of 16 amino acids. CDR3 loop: CASSPRLAGLYNEQFF. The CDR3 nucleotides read TGTGCCAGCAGCCCTCGACTAGCGGGACTCTACAATGAGCAGTTCTTC.

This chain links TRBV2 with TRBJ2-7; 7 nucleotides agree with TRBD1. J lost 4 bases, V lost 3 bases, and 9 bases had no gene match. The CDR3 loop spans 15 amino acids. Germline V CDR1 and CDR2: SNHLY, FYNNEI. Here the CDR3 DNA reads TGTGCCAGCAGTGACTCCGGGACAGACTATTACGAGCAGTACTTC. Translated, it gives CASSDSGTDYYEQYF.

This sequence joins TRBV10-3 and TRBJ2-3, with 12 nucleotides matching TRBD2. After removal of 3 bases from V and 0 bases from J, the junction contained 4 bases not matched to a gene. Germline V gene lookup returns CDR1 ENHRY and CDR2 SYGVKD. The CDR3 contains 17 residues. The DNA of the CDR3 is TGTGCCATCAGTGACAGACTAGCGGGAGCCAGCACAGATACGCAGTATTTT. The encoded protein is CAISDRLAGASTDTQYF.

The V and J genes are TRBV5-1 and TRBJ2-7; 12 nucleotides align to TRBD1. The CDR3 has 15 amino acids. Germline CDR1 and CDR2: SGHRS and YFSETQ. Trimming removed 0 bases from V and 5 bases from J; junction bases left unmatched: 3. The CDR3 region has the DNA TGCGCCAGCAGCTTGGCGGGACAGGGGGCCCACGAGCAGTACTTC. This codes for CASSLAGQGAHEQYF.

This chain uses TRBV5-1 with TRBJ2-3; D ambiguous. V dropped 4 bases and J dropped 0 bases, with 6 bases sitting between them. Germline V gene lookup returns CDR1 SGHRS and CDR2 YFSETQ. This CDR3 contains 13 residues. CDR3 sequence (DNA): TGCGCCAGCAGCCTCTCTAGCACAGATACGCAGTATTTT. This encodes CASSLSSTDTQYF.

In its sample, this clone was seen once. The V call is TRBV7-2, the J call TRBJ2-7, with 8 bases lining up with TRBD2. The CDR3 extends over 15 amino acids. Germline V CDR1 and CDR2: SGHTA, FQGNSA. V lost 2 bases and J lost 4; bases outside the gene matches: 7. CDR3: CASSLYGSGEYEQYF. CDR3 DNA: TGTGCCAGCAGCTTATATGGTAGCGGGGAGTACGAGCAGTACTTC.

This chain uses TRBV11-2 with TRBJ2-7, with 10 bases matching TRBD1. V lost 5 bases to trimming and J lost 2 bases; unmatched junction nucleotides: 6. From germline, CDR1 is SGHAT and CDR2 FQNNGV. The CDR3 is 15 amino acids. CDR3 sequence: CASSRGQGVPYEQYF. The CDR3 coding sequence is TGTGCCAGCAGCCGTGGACAGGGGGTACCCTACGAGCAGTACTTC.

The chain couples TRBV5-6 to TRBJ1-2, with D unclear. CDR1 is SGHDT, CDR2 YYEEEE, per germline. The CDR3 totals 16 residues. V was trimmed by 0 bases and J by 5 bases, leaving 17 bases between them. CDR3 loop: CASSLGRQASFYGYTF. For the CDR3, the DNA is TGTGCCAGCAGCTTGGGGCGCCAGGCATCCTTTTATGGCTACACCTTC.

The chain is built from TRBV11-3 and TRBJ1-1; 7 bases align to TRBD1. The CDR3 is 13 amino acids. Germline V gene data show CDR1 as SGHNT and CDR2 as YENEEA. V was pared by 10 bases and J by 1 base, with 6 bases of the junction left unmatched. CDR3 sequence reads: CATRRTGNTEAFF. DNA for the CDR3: TGTGCCACCCGGAGGACAGGGAACACTGAAGCTTTCTTT.

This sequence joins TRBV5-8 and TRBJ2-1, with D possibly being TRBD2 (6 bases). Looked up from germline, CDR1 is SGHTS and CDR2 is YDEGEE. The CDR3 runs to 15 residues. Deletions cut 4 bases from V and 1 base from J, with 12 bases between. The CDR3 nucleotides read TGTGCCAGCAGCGCCGGGACTGGATCCTACAATGAGCAGTTCTTC. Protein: CASSAGTGSYNEQFF. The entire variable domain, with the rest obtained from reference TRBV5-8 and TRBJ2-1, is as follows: EAGVTQSPTHLIKTRGQQATLRCSPISGHTSVYWYQQALGLGLQFLLWYDEGEERNRGNFPPRFSGRQFPNYSSELNVNALELEDSALYLCASSAGTGSYNEQFFGPGTRLTVL.

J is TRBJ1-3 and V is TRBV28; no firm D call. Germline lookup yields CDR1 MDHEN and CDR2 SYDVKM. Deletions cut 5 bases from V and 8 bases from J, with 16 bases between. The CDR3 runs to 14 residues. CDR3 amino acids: CASSRGSWADTIYF. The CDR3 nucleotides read TGTGCCAGCAGTAGAGGGTCTTGGGCGGACACCATATATTTT. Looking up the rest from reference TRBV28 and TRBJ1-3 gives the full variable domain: DVKVTQSSRYLVKRTGEKVFLECVQDMDHENMFWYRQDPGLGLRLIYFSYDVKMKEKGDIPEGYSVSREKKERFSLILESASTNQTSMYLCASSRGSWADTIYFGEGSWLTVV.

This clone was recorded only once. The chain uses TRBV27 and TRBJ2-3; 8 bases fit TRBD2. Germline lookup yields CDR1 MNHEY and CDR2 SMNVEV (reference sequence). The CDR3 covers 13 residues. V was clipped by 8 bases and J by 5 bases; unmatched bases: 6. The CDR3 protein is CASGSGGQDTQYF. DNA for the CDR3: TGTGCCAGCGGGTCGGGAGGGCAAGATACGCAGTATTTT.

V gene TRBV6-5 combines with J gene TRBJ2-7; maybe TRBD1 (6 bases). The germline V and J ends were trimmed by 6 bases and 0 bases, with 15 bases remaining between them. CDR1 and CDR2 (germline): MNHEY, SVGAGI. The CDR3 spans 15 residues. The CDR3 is CASRPIQGSSYEQYF. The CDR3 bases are TGTGCCAGCAGACCTATACAGGGATCCTCCTACGAGCAGTACTTC.

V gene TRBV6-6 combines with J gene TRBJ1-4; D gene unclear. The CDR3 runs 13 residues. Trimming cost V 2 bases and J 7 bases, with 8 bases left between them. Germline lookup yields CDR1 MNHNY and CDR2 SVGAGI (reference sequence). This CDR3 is CASSYKGGEKLFF. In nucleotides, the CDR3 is TGTGCCAGCAGTTACAAGGGAGGTGAAAAACTGTTTTTT.

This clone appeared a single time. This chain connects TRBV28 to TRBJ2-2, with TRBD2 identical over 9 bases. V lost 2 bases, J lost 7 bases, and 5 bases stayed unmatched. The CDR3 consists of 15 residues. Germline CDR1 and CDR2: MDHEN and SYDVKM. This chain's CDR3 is CASSLGSGSGGELFF. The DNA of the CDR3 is TGTGCCAGCAGTTTAGGTAGCGGGAGCGGCGGGGAGCTGTTTTTT.

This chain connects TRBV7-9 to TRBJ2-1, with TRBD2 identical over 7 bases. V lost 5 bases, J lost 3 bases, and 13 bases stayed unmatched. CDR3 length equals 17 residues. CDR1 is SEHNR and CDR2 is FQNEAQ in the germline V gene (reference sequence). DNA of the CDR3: TGTGCCAGCAGCATTGGAGCCTTAGCGGGCGTCTACAATGAGCAGTTCTTC. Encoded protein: CASSIGALAGVYNEQFF.

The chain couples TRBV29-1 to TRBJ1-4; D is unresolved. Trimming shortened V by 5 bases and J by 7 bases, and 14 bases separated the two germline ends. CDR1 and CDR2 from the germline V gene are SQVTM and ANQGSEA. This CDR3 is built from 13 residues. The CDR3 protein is CSVSYSLLEKLFF. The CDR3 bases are TGCAGCGTTTCTTACAGTCTTCTTGAAAAACTGTTTTTT.

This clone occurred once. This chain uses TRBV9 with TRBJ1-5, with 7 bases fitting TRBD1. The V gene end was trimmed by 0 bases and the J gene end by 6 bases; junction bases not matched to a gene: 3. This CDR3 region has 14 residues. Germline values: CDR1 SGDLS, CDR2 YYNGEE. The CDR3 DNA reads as TGTGCCAGCAGCGTAGGGGCAGGGGGTCAGCCCCAGCATTTT. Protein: CASSVGAGGQPQHF.

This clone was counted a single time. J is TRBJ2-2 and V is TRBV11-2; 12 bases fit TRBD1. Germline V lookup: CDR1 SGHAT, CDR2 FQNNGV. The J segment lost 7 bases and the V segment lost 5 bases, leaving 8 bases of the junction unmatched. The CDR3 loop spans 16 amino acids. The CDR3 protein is CASSARDRGRFGELFF. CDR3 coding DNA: TGTGCCAGCAGCGCAAGGGACAGGGGGCGATTCGGGGAGCTGTTTTTT.

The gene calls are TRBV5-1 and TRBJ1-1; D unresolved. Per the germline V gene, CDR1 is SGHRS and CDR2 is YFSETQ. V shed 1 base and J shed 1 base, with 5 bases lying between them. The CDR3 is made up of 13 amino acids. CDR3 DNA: TGCGCCAGCAGCTTGTTATGGAACACTGAAGCTTTCTTT. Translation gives CASSLLWNTEAFF.

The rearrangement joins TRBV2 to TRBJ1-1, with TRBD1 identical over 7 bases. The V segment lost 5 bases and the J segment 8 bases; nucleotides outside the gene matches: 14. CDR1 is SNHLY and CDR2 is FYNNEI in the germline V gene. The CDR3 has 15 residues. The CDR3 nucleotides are TGTGCCAGCAGTCGTGACAGGGCCCGTAAAGCGGAAGCTTTCTTT. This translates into CASSRDRARKAEAFF.

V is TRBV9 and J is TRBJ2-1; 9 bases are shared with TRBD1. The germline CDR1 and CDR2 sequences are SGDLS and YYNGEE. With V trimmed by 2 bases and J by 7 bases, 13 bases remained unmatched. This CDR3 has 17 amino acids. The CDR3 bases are TGTGCCAGCAGCGTGGGAAGGACAGGGGCGAAAGATAATGAGCAGTTCTTC. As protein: CASSVGRTGAKDNEQFF. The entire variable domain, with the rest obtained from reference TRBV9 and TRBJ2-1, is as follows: DSGVTQTPKHLITATGQRVTLRCSPRSGDLSVYWYQQSLDQGLQFLIQYYNGEERAKGNILERFSAQQFPDLHSELNLSSLELGDSALYFCASSVGRTGAKDNEQFFGPGTRLTVL.

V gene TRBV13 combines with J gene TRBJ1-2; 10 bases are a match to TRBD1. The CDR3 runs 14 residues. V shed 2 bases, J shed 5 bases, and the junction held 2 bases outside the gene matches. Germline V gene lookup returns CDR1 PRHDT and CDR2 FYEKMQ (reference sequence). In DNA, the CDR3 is TGTGCCAGCAGCTTAATGGGACAGGGGTATGGCTACACCTTC. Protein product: CASSLMGQGYGYTF.

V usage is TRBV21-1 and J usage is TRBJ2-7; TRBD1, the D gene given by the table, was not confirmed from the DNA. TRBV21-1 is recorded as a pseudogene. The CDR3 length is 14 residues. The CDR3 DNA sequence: TGTGCCAGCAGCAAAAGGGACAGAAAATACGAGCAGTACTTC. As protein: CASSKRDRKYEQYF.

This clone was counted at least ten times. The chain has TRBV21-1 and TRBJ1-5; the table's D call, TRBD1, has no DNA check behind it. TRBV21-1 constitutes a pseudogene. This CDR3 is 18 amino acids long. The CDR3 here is CASSPRRTADYSNQPQHF. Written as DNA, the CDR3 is TGTGCCAGCAGCCCTAGGAGGACAGCTGACTATAGCAATCAGCCCCAGCATTTT.

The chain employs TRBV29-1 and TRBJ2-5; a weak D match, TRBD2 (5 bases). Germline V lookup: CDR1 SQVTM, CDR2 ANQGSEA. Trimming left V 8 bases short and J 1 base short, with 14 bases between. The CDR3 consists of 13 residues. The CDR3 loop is CSSFMSGQETQYF. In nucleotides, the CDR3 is TGCAGCAGCTTTATGAGCGGCCAAGAGACCCAGTACTTC. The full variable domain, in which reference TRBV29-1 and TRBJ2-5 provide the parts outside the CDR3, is SAVISQKPSRDICQRGTSLTIQCQVDSQVTMMFWYRQQPGQSLTLIATANQGSEATYESGFVIDKFPISRPNLTFSTLTVSNMSPEDSSIYLCSSFMSGQETQYFGPGTRLLVL.

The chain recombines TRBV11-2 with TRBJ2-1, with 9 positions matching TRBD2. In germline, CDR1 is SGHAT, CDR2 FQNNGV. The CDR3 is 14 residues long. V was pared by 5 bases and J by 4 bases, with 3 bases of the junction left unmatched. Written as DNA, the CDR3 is TGTGCCAGCAGCCAGACTAGCGGATACAATGAGCAGTTCTTC. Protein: CASSQTSGYNEQFF.